This T cell receptor beta chain emerged from a study of immune evolution from preneoplasia to lung adenocarcinoma. Details on this clone: As yet, its antigen is unknown.

This table comes from immunoSEQ multiplex PCR, and its TCRdb copy is limited to in-frame clones, with some not included. The profile shows some 5,200 clones, roughly 77% of them singletons. Patients had resection in Japan or China between the mid-2010s and the late 2010s. Two lung cancer pathologists independently confirmed each histologic diagnosis. The CDR3 covers 14 residues. V lost 3 bases, J lost 12 bases, and 20 bases lay in between. Germline CDR1 MNHEY, CDR2 SMNVEV (reference sequence). Study-wide findings and caveats: Normal lung had the highest top T cell clone frequencies. Later-stage lesions seemingly showed higher T cell density and diversity than normal lung.

The chain recombines TRBV27 with TRBJ1-1; possible D gene TRBD1, 5 bases. Sequencing input: FFPE normal lung tissue adjacent to the tumor. The clonotype originates from a person over 45 with lung adenocarcinoma. This CDR3 is CASSFSSTAKKTFF. In nucleotides, the CDR3 is TGTGCCAGCAGTTTTTCGTCGACAGCTAAGAAAACTTTCTTT.